What follows are 31 T cell receptor beta chains derived from one specimen sequenced in a study of breast tumors, draining lymph nodes, adjacent tissues. Samples came from axillary lymph nodes draining the breast cancer. One entry per CDR3 protein results from TCRdb running MiXCR on the multiplex PCR reads. This table has about 180,000 distinct CDR3 sequences, approximately 30% appearing once. The source material was axillary lymph node tissue. The receptors were gathered from a female donor with breast cancer. Some clones in this sample may be carry-over from other donors' samples.

This clonotype was detected ten times or more. V and J are TRBV18 and TRBJ2-2, with 8 bases aligning to TRBD2. V gave up 4 bases and J gave up 4 bases; unmatched junction bases: 8. The germline V gene has CDR1 KGHSH and CDR2 LQKENI. The CDR3 is 16 residues long. Here the CDR3 reads CASSRDGTSSTGELFF. For the CDR3, the DNA is TGTGCCAGCTCACGCGACGGGACTAGTAGCACCGGGGAGCTGTTTTTT.

This clonotype was found many times. The chain joins TRBV11-2 to TRBJ1-6; a possible D gene is TRBD1 (5 bases). V was pared by 1 base and J by 11 bases, with 12 bases between. The germline V gene has CDR1 SGHAT and CDR2 FQNNGV. This CDR3 comprises 14 residues. DNA of the CDR3: TGTGCCAGCAGCTTAGTCCAGGGAAAGACACCCCTCCACTTT. This encodes CASSLVQGKTPLHF.

The V gene is TRBV29-1, the J gene TRBJ2-1; perhaps TRBD2 as D (5 bases). The CDR3 contains 14 residues. Trimming removed 8 bases at V and 5 bases at J, with 19 bases between. Germline V gene sequence: CDR1 SQVTM, CDR2 ANQGSEA. CDR3 protein: CSPLRTLPDNEQFF. As DNA, the CDR3 is TGCAGCCCCCTCCGGACTTTACCGGACAATGAGCAGTTCTTC.

The chain uses TRBV24-1 and TRBJ1-6; D not certain. Germline V gives CDR1 KGHDR, CDR2 SFDVKD. This CDR3 spans 15 amino acids. Trimming left V 8 bases short and J 0 bases short, with 10 bases between. The CDR3 bases are TGTGCCACCATGCGGCCTAGCTCCTATAATTCACCCCTCCACTTT. Amino acids: CATMRPSSYNSPLHF.

Ten or more counts support this clonotype. This chain connects TRBV7-2 to TRBJ1-4; 7 nucleotides line up with TRBD1. Looked up from germline, CDR1 is SGHTA and CDR2 is FQGNSA. This CDR3 is built from 14 residues. V dropped 5 bases and J dropped 5; count of bases not matched to a gene: 5. In DNA, the CDR3 is TGTGCCAGCAGCCCGACGACAGGGAATGAAAAACTGTTTTTT. This translates into CASSPTTGNEKLFF.

This clonotype showed up many times. This sequence joins TRBV6-5 and TRBJ1-2; the match to TRBD1 covers 12 bases. Per the germline V gene, CDR1 is MNHEY and CDR2 is SVGAGI. V lost 5 bases to trimming and J lost 7 bases; unmatched junction nucleotides: 8. The CDR3 runs to 15 residues. Here the CDR3 reads CASSSPGQGAAGYTF. CDR3 DNA: TGTGCCAGCAGTAGTCCGGGACAGGGGGCAGCTGGCTACACCTTC.

The sample holds a few counts of this clonotype. This may stem from a read error, because a much larger clone lies one nucleotide away. The V call is TRBV7-3, the J call TRBJ2-5, with a possible D match to TRBD2 (5 bases). This CDR3 has 17 residues. Germline CDR1 is SGHTA and CDR2 is FQGTGA. V shed 5 bases and J shed 9 bases, with 28 bases lying between them. The CDR3 bases are TGTGCCAGCAGCCCCGGAGGAGTGGGGTCGGAGGCGGAGCCCCAGTACTTC. Translation: CASSPGGVGSEAEPQYF.

The sample holds many counts of this clonotype. V usage is TRBV9 and J usage is TRBJ1-2, with 7 bases fitting TRBD1. V lost 9 bases and J lost 2; bases outside the gene matches: 10. The CDR3 has 14 residues. Germline V gene lookup returns CDR1 SGDLS and CDR2 YYNGEE. CDR3 sequence reads: CATSPPGQNYGYTF. DNA of the CDR3: TGTGCCACCTCCCCGCCGGGACAGAACTATGGCTACACCTTC.

Notes on this clonotype: A read error may explain this, as a much larger clone is one base away. The rearrangement links TRBV29-1 to TRBJ2-1, with D possibly TRBD2 on 7 matching bases. Germline V CDR1 and CDR2: SQVTM, ANQGSEA. The CDR3 sequence is 20 residues long. V was pared by 5 bases and J by 6 bases, with 35 bases between. CDR3 loop: CSVRKALLPIARGGANEQFF. CDR3 sequence (DNA): TGCAGCGTTCGAAAAGCTCTTCTACCTATCGCCCGAGGGGGGGCCAATGAGCAGTTCTTC.

This clonotype was seen at least ten times. The chain links TRBV11-3 to TRBJ2-1; TRBD1 is a possible D gene (7 bases). The CDR3 length is 16 residues. The ends were cut back, 5 bases at V and 8 bases at J, with 22 bases in the middle. Germline V gene data show CDR1 as SGHNT and CDR2 as YENEEA. In nucleotides, the CDR3 is TGTGCCAGCAGCCCGGGGGTGGCTACAGGGGCCGATGAGCAGTTCTTC. Translation gives CASSPGVATGADEQFF.

This clonotype came up many times. The chain couples TRBV20-1 to TRBJ1-6, with 8 bases lining up with TRBD1. Germline assignment: CDR1 DFQATT and CDR2 SNEGSKA (reference sequence). V lost 6 bases and J lost 10; bases outside the gene matches: 11. The CDR3 runs to 14 residues. CDR3 residues: CSARPRTGRSPLHF. The CDR3 DNA sequence: TGCAGTGCCAGGCCCCGGACAGGGCGATCACCCCTCCACTTT.

To note about this clonotype: This may stem from a read error, because a much larger clone lies one nucleotide away. The V call is TRBV20-1, the J call TRBJ2-1; 7 bases match TRBD1. The CDR3 is 13 amino acids. Germline V gives CDR1 DFQATT, CDR2 SNEGSKA (reference sequence). V lost 7 bases, J lost 6 bases, and 9 bases stayed unmatched. The CDR3 DNA follows: TGCAGTGTGAAAAAAGGGGGCCTCAATGAGCAGTTCTTC. Translation gives CSVKKGGLNEQFF.

The table lists this clonotype with many counts. The rearrangement joins TRBV12-5 to TRBJ1-5; the D is unclear. The CDR3 covers 14 residues. Germline CDR1 is LGHNT and CDR2 is FRNRAP. Trimming cost V 5 bases and J 0 bases, with 8 bases left between them. The CDR3 protein is CASGGDASNQPQHF. CDR3 DNA: TGTGCTAGTGGTGGAGATGCTAGCAATCAGCCCCAGCATTTT.

The rearrangement joins TRBV20-1 to TRBJ2-1; 8 bases agree with TRBD2. Germline CDR1 and CDR2: DFQATT and SNEGSKA (reference sequence). The CDR3 loop spans 11 amino acids. V trimming: 3 bases; J trimming: 14 bases; junction bases outside the gene matches: 6. The CDR3 sequence is CSASGRARKFF. For the CDR3, the DNA is TGCAGTGCTAGCGGGAGGGCCCGGAAGTTCTTC.

In its sample, this clonotype was seen many times. This rearrangement joins TRBV19 to TRBJ1-2; TRBD1 agrees at 8 bases. The ends lost 5 bases at V and 4 bases at J; junction bases unmatched: 6. CDR1 and CDR2 (germline): LNHDA, SQIVND (reference sequence). CDR3 size: 14 residues. DNA for the CDR3: TGTGCCAGTAGTCCCGGACAGGGAGCCTATGGCTACACCTTC. Protein product: CASSPGQGAYGYTF.

In its sample, this clonotype was seen a few times. The chain employs TRBV18 and TRBJ2-2; the D gene is possibly TRBD1 (5 bases). Trimming left V 4 bases short and J 7 bases short, with 16 bases between. The CDR3 is 15 amino acids. Germline CDR1 KGHSH, CDR2 LQKENI. CDR3 in amino acids: CASSRDQGSGGELFF. The CDR3 region has the DNA TGTGCCAGCTCACGCGACCAGGGTTCGGGCGGGGAGCTGTTTTTT. Based on the CDR3 plus reference TRBV18 and TRBJ2-2, the full variable domain is NAGVMQNPRHLVRRRGQEARLRCSPMKGHSHVYWYRQLPEEGLKFMVYLQKENIIDESGMPKERFSAEFPKEGPSILRIQQVVRGDSAAYFCASSRDQGSGGELFFGEGSRLTVL.

V and J are TRBV5-4 and TRBJ1-2, with D tentatively TRBD1 (5 bases). The CDR3 is 18 residues long. Trimming left V 2 bases short and J 2 bases short, with 22 bases between. Germline assignment: CDR1 SGHNT and CDR2 YYREEE (reference sequence). CDR3 bases: TGTGCCAGCAGCTTTTTAAGGGCGCCAGGGAGGGTCAACTATGGCTACACCTTC. Translating it yields CASSFLRAPGRVNYGYTF.

This clonotype occurred once. The chain is built from TRBV2 and TRBJ1-2; 11 nucleotides line up with TRBD1. The CDR3 covers 14 residues. Germline CDR1 is SNHLY and CDR2 is FYNNEI. V shed 5 bases, J shed 4 bases, and the junction held 3 bases outside the gene matches. CDR3 in DNA: TGTGCCAGCAGTTCCGGGACAGGGGGCTATGGCTACACCTTC. It is translated as CASSSGTGGYGYTF. Using reference TRBV2 and TRBJ1-2 for the parts outside the CDR3, the full variable domain is EPEVTQTPSHQVTQMGQEVILRCVPISNHLYFYWYRQILGQKVEFLVSFYNNEISEKSEIFDDQFSVERPDGSNFTLKIRSTKLEDSAMYFCASSSGTGGYGYTFGSGTRLTVV.

This clonotype was detected a few times. A much larger clonotype is one base distant, so this may be a read error. The chain employs TRBV6-4 and TRBJ1-5; no reliable D call. The CDR3 totals 14 residues. Per germline, CDR1 MRHNA and CDR2 SNTAGT. Between the trimmed V and J ends, which lost 5 bases and 7 bases, there was a span of 15 bases. The CDR3 reads CASSQQPVGQPQHF. CDR3 sequence (DNA): TGTGCCAGCAGTCAACAACCGGTGGGGCAGCCCCAGCATTTT.

V and J are TRBV3-1 and TRBJ1-4, with TRBD1 identical over 7 bases. The CDR3 loop spans 15 amino acids. Germline V CDR1 and CDR2: LGHDT, YNNKEL (reference sequence). V gave up 5 bases and J gave up 3 bases; unmatched junction bases: 6. CDR3 bases: TGTGCCAGCAGCAGCAACAGGGGCGCTAATGAAAAACTGTTTTTT. Its protein product is CASSSNRGANEKLFF.

A word on this clonotype: Since a much larger clone is just one base distant, this may be a read error. This rearrangement joins TRBV4-1 to TRBJ2-3; 8 nucleotides line up with TRBD2. Looked up from germline, CDR1 is MGHRA and CDR2 is YSYEKL. The ends lost 4 bases at V and 0 bases at J; junction bases unmatched: 3. The CDR3 extends over 15 amino acids. The CDR3 sequence: CASSPSSGSTDTQYF. The CDR3 region has the DNA TGCGCCAGCAGCCCGTCTAGCGGGAGCACAGATACGCAGTATTTT.

This clonotype appeared many times. The chain has TRBV19 and TRBJ2-2; 7 bases are shared with TRBD1. V shed 4 bases, J shed 4 bases, and the junction held 12 bases outside the gene matches. This CDR3 is 17 amino acids long. Germline CDR1 is LNHDA and CDR2 is SQIVND (reference sequence). The CDR3 coding sequence is TGTGCCAGTAGTACACTTCCGGGACAGACGTCCACCGGGGAGCTGTTTTTT. This translates into CASSTLPGQTSTGELFF.

This clonotype was observed many times. The V gene is TRBV30, the J gene TRBJ2-3; D might be TRBD1 (6 bases). Germline CDR1 reads GTSNPN; CDR2 reads SVGIG (reference sequence). The CDR3 is 13 residues long. V was trimmed by 4 bases and J by 5 bases, leaving 13 bases between them. The CDR3 is CAWKPTGKDTQYF. The CDR3 DNA is TGTGCCTGGAAACCTACAGGGAAAGATACGCAGTATTTT.

The chain combines TRBV6-5 with TRBJ1-2; D call uncertain. V lost 5 bases and J 1 base, leaving 14 bases between the germline ends. Germline V gene data show CDR1 as MNHEY and CDR2 as SVGAGI. CDR3 length equals 15 residues. CDR3 sequence: CASSPRHQDNYGYTF. The CDR3 DNA reads TGTGCCAGCAGTCCGCGCCATCAAGATAACTATGGCTACACCTTC.

Note on this clonotype: A much larger clone sits a single nucleotide away, making a read error possible. The chain links TRBV5-6 to TRBJ1-2, with D possibly TRBD1 on 5 matching bases. CDR3 length equals 14 residues. In germline, CDR1 is SGHDT, CDR2 YYEEEE. The CDR3 nucleotides read TGTGCCAGCGGCTTGGACGGCAGGGTGGGAGGCTACACCTTC. The encoded protein is CASGLDGRVGGYTF.

This clonotype was detected ten times or more. A single base separates this from a much larger clone, so it may be a read error. The chain combines TRBV7-3 with TRBJ2-6, with D tentatively TRBD1 (5 bases). The CDR3 is 15 residues long. Germline V gene data show CDR1 as SGHTA and CDR2 as FQGTGA. This chain's CDR3 is CASSLTSSGANVLPF. As DNA, the CDR3 is TGTGCCAGCAGCTTAACGTCCTCTGGGGCCAACGTCCTGCCTTTC.

V usage is TRBV19 and J usage is TRBJ1-1, with a possible D match to TRBD1 (5 bases). V lost 5 bases and J lost 6, with 19 bases in between. The CDR3 consists of 15 residues. Germline-derived CDR1 and CDR2 are LNHDA and SQIVND (reference sequence). CDR3 residues: CASSPPGLEIPEAFF. The DNA of the CDR3 is TGTGCCAGTAGTCCTCCGGGACTGGAGATCCCTGAAGCTTTCTTT.

This clonotype was detected ten times or more. V and J are TRBV6-5 and TRBJ2-7; 11 bases are shared with TRBD2. This CDR3 contains 16 residues. Germline CDR1 MNHEY, CDR2 SVGAGI. Trimming removed 0 bases from V and 3 bases from J; junction bases left unmatched: 4. CDR3 in amino acids: CASSYSGLAEGYEQYF. The DNA of the CDR3 is TGTGCCAGCAGTTACTCGGGACTAGCGGAAGGCTACGAGCAGTACTTC.

This clonotype occurred many times. This chain uses TRBV6-4 with TRBJ2-2; 8 positions match TRBD2. V lost 5 bases to trimming and J lost 4 bases; unmatched junction nucleotides: 9. Germline CDR1 reads MRHNA; CDR2 reads SNTAGT. This CDR3 has 16 amino acids. The CDR3 DNA reads TGTGCCAGCAGTACTTCCGGGGGGGCCGCCACCGGGGAGCTGTTTTTT. As protein: CASSTSGGAATGELFF.

This clonotype was recorded at least ten times. The rearrangement uses TRBV7-8 and TRBJ2-7; possible D gene TRBD2, 6 bases. Looked up from germline, CDR1 is SGHVS and CDR2 is FQNEAQ. This CDR3 is 14 amino acids long. V dropped 3 bases and J dropped 3 bases, with 12 bases sitting between them. The CDR3 spells CASSLSSALYEQYF. DNA for the CDR3: TGTGCCAGCAGCTTGTCTAGCGCACTCTACGAGCAGTACTTC. Based on the CDR3 plus reference TRBV7-8 and TRBJ2-7, the full variable domain is GAGVSQSPRYKVAKRGQDVALRCDPISGHVSLFWYQQALGQGPEFLTYFQNEAQLDKSGLPSDRFFAERPEGSVSTLKIQRTQQEDSAVYLCASSLSSALYEQYFGPGTRLTVT.

In its sample, this clonotype is medium-sized (0.01 to 0.1%). This chain joins TRBV14 and TRBJ1-6; D unclear. The V end lost 4 bases, the J end lost 8 bases, and 9 bases lay between the germline ends. In germline, CDR1 is SGHDN, CDR2 FVKESK. This CDR3 has 13 residues. CDR3 sequence: CASSLNQDSPLHF. Here the CDR3 DNA reads TGTGCCAGCAGCCTGAACCAGGATTCACCCCTCCACTTT.